One and the same sample provided the 17 T cell receptor beta chains below, sequenced in a study of T cells in Graves' hyperthyroidism and ophthalmopathy. Amplified TCR beta CDR3 regions came from RNA transcripts. First-round RT-PCR of the TCR CDR3 relied on the HTBI primer set. Each CDR3 protein gets one entry after TCRdb re-called the multiplex PCR reads with MiXCR. The sample records around 350,000 distinct CDR3 sequences, 14% being singletons. Sequencing used blood. The receptors derive from a woman aged 25-40 years with Graves' ophthalmopathy.

V and J are TRBV11-2 and TRBJ2-3; maybe TRBD1 (5 bases). The CDR3 is 15 amino acids. Germline lookup yields CDR1 SGHAT and CDR2 FQNNGV. The V end lost 5 bases, the J end lost 3 bases, and 15 bases lay between the germline ends. The CDR3 loop is CASSPEGVLTDTQYF. CDR3 sequence (DNA): TGTGCCAGCAGCCCGGAAGGGGTTCTGACAGATACGCAGTATTTT. The full variable domain, in which reference TRBV11-2 and TRBJ2-3 provide the parts outside the CDR3, is EAGVAQSPRYKIIEKRQSVAFWCNPISGHATLYWYQQILGQGPKLLIQFQNNGVVDDSQLPKDRFSAERLKGVDSTLKIQPAKLEDSAVYLCASSPEGVLTDTQYFGPGTRLTVL.

The sample holds a few counts of this clonotype. The rearrangement joins TRBV15 to TRBJ2-2; D unclear. The CDR3 has 15 residues. V lost 1 base to trimming and J lost 6 bases, with 12 bases between them. Germline values: CDR1 LNHNV, CDR2 YYDKDF (reference sequence). Here the CDR3 DNA reads TGTGCCACCAGCAGAGTATTAGGAAGTGCCGGGGAGCTGTTTTTT. This sequence encodes CATSRVLGSAGELFF.

This clonotype was seen ten or more times. CDR3 sequence (DNA): TGTGCCAGCATCCTTTCGGGACGAATGAACACTGAAGCTTTCTTT. Protein product: CASILSGRMNTEAFF. The chain has TRBV28 and TRBJ1-1; maybe TRBD1 (5 bases). V lost 7 bases and J lost 0, with 15 bases in between. Germline lookup yields CDR1 MDHEN and CDR2 SYDVKM. This CDR3 region has 15 residues.

This clonotype was observed a few times. The chain couples TRBV10-3 to TRBJ1-1; maybe TRBD1 (6 bases). The CDR3 loop spans 16 amino acids. V lost 0 bases and J lost 4, with 15 bases in between. CDR1 and CDR2 from the germline V gene are ENHRY and SYGVKD. CDR3 sequence: CAISESGAGLTTEAFF. CDR3 bases: TGTGCCATCAGTGAGTCGGGGGCAGGGCTGACCACTGAAGCTTTCTTT.

This clonotype has just a few counts. The chain carries TRBV12-3 or TRBV12-4 and TRBJ2-2; either TRBD1 or TRBD2 may supply D (5 bases each). Trimming pared 1 base from V and 9 bases from J, leaving 6 bases between. This CDR3 spans 12 amino acids. The CDR3 loop reads CASSLGGWELFF. CDR3 coding DNA: TGTGCCAGCAGTTTAGGGGGGTGGGAGCTGTTTTTT.

This clonotype was counted many times. An end of the junction does not agree with germline; a read error may underlie this. The chain combines TRBV3-1 with TRBJ2-7; maybe TRBD1 (5 bases). Germline-derived CDR1 and CDR2 are LGHDT and YNNKEL (reference sequence). This CDR3 comprises 14 residues. The CDR3 region is CASSQDSDSYEHYF. The CDR3 bases are TGTGCCAGCAGCCAAGACTCCGACAGCTACGAGCACTACTTC.

This clonotype has ten or more counts. The genes are TRBV2 and TRBJ1-2, with 10 bases that match TRBD1. CDR3 length: 12 amino acids. Trimming cost V 10 bases and J 8 bases; bases outside gene matches: 7. The germline CDR1 and CDR2 sequences are SNHLY and FYNNEI. The CDR3 DNA follows: TGTGCCACTAATGGACAGGGGGACGGCTACACCTTC. Its protein product is CATNGQGDGYTF.

The V and J genes are TRBV6-1 and TRBJ1-2; D is ambiguous. V gave up 4 bases and J gave up 4 bases, with 4 bases separating them. The CDR3 is 11 residues long. The germline V gene encodes CDR1 MNHNS and CDR2 SASEGT. The CDR3 is CASSGLYGYTF. CDR3 in DNA: TGTGCCAGCAGTGGGCTCTATGGCTACACCTTC.

This clonotype has a handful of counts. This sequence joins TRBV13 and TRBJ1-1; D is unclear. The CDR3 totals 13 residues. Per germline, CDR1 PRHDT and CDR2 FYEKMQ (reference sequence). Trimming left V 4 bases short and J 10 bases short, with 16 bases between. CDR3 sequence: CASSSTPGLGAFF. As DNA, the CDR3 is TGTGCCAGCAGCTCCACACCGGGCCTCGGAGCTTTCTTT.

The V gene is TRBV5-8, the J gene TRBJ2-1, with D maybe TRBD2 (5 bases). CDR3 size: 12 residues. Germline lookup yields CDR1 SGHTS and CDR2 YDEGEE. Trimming removed 1 base at V and 7 bases at J, with 6 bases between. The CDR3 protein is CASSLWENEQFF. The CDR3 DNA sequence: TGTGCCAGCAGCTTGTGGGAGAATGAGCAGTTCTTC.

The CDR3 loop is CASSLSGGQVDTQYF. In DNA, the CDR3 is TGTGCCAGCAGTTTATCGGGGGGGCAGGTAGATACGCAGTATTTT. The J gene is TRBJ2-3, the V gene TRBV27, with a possible D match to TRBD2 (7 bases). Germline lookup yields CDR1 MNHEY and CDR2 SMNVEV (reference sequence). Trimming stripped 0 bases from V and 5 bases from J, with 12 bases between. The CDR3 sequence is 15 residues long.

V gene TRBV5-6 combines with J gene TRBJ1-1; D gene unclear. Germline CDR1 SGHDT, CDR2 YYEEEE. This CDR3 is built from 14 residues. V lost 0 bases and J lost 5, with 11 bases in between. Written as DNA, the CDR3 is TGTGCCAGCAGCTTGGAGAAAGTTAGGACTGAAGCTTTCTTT. Its protein is CASSLEKVRTEAFF.

This clonotype has at least ten counts. The genes are TRBV15 and TRBJ2-2; the D gene is possibly TRBD1 (7 bases). The CDR3 runs to 18 residues. V shed 3 bases and J shed 4 bases, with 21 bases lying between them. CDR1 is LNHNV, CDR2 YYDKDF, per germline (reference sequence). The CDR3 here is CATSRAYGGGLGTGELFF. In nucleotides, the CDR3 is TGTGCCACCAGCAGGGCATATGGAGGGGGCTTAGGCACCGGGGAGCTGTTTTTT.

Ten or more counts support this clonotype. The CDR3 reads CSATGQGVETQYF. The CDR3 DNA reads as TGCAGTGCAACGGGACAGGGGGTGGAGACCCAGTACTTC. This chain joins TRBV20-1 and TRBJ2-5; TRBD1 matches at 11 bases. This CDR3 has 13 residues. The J segment lost 5 bases and the V segment lost 6 bases, leaving 5 bases of the junction unmatched. Germline V gene data show CDR1 as DFQATT and CDR2 as SNEGSKA (reference sequence).

In regard to this clonotype: One end of the junction fails to match germline, which may point to a read error. The chain uses TRBV5-8 and TRBJ2-5; D not certain. Germline loops: CDR1 SGHTS, CDR2 YDEGEE. This CDR3 comprises 13 residues. The CDR3 sequence is CASSLFVSPNEDF. CDR3 DNA sequence: TGTGCCAGCAGCTTGTTCGTCTCGCCGAACGAGGACTTC.

This clonotype was found many times. This sequence joins TRBV6-1 and TRBJ1-2, with unresolved D. CDR3 length: 16 amino acids. CDR1 is MNHNS and CDR2 is SASEGT in the germline V gene. Trimming shortened V by 6 bases and J by 0 bases, and 17 bases separated the two germline ends. In DNA, the CDR3 is TGTGCCAGCAGCGGACTCCCGGCATCCTCTAACTATGGCTACACCTTC. Protein sequence: CASSGLPASSNYGYTF.

In this sample, this clonotype turned up a few times. The V gene is TRBV4-1, the J gene TRBJ2-6; D remains ambiguous. The CDR3 is made up of 15 amino acids. Germline CDR1 and CDR2: MGHRA and YSYEKL. Trimming cost V 3 bases and J 1 base, with 7 bases left between them. For the CDR3, the DNA is TGCGCCAGCAGCCAGGAAAAGTCTGGGGCCAACGTCCTGACTTTC. Translation gives CASSQEKSGANVLTF.